Presented here are 12 T cell receptor beta chains from one specimen sequenced in a study of cytomegalovirus exposure and HLA in healthy donors. Assay used: immunoSEQ multiplex PCR; TCRdb lists only in-frame clones, some missing. The data show hundreds of thousands of clones, with over 75% seen just once and roughly 2% held by the top ten. The sequenced material came from PBMCs. These receptors all come from a young woman in good health and CMV-seropositive.

The V and J genes are TRBV6-5 and TRBJ1-5; D remains unclear. V gave up 6 bases and J gave up 4 bases, with 7 bases separating them. The CDR3 has 12 residues. Germline CDR1 and CDR2: MNHEY and SVGAGI. DNA for the CDR3: TGTGCCAGCAGGTCCGGGAATCAGCCCCAGCATTTT. Translated, it gives CASRSGNQPQHF.

The chain joins TRBV10-3 to TRBJ1-5; D is possibly TRBD1 (5 bases). The CDR3 extends over 15 amino acids. V lost 3 bases and J lost 2, with 11 bases in between. The germline CDR1 and CDR2 sequences are ENHRY and SYGVKD. CDR3 loop: CAISEAGFGNQPQHF. The CDR3 DNA reads TGTGCCATCAGTGAAGCAGGGTTTGGCAATCAGCCCCAGCATTTT.

V usage is TRBV5-8 and J usage is TRBJ2-7, with 7 bases matching TRBD1. Losses at the gene ends were 6 bases for V and 2 bases for J; bases not matched to a gene: 8. Germline-derived CDR1 and CDR2 are SGHTS and YDEGEE. This CDR3 has 14 amino acids. The CDR3: CASTSLDRAYEQYF. The CDR3 DNA is TGTGCCAGCACCAGTCTCGACAGGGCCTACGAGCAGTACTTC.

The V call is TRBV7-9, the J call TRBJ1-2; D is possibly TRBD1 (6 bases). The germline V gene has CDR1 SEHNR and CDR2 FQNEAQ (reference sequence). The CDR3 length is 15 residues. The germline V and J ends were trimmed by 4 bases and 7 bases, with 19 bases remaining between them. The CDR3 here is CASSSHRVRQGGYTF. DNA for the CDR3: TGTGCCAGCAGCTCCCACAGGGTCCGCCAGGGTGGCTACACCTTC.

V and J are TRBV9 and TRBJ2-1; D not resolved. Per the germline V gene, CDR1 is SGDLS and CDR2 is YYNGEE. The CDR3 consists of 13 residues. Trimming took 0 bases from V and 7 from J, leaving 8 bases between them. The CDR3 DNA is TGTGCCAGCAGCGTAGGGAACGGGAATGAGCAGTTCTTC. This translates into CASSVGNGNEQFF. Full variable domain (rest looked up from reference TRBV9 and TRBJ2-1): DSGVTQTPKHLITATGQRVTLRCSPRSGDLSVYWYQQSLDQGLQFLIQYYNGEERAKGNILERFSAQQFPDLHSELNLSSLELGDSALYFCASSVGNGNEQFFGPGTRLTVL.

The chain couples TRBV7-2 to TRBJ1-3; no clear D. V was cut by 0 bases and J by 1 base, with 13 bases left in between. The CDR3 has 17 residues. Germline assignment: CDR1 SGHTA and CDR2 FQGNSA. The CDR3, as DNA: TGTGCCAGCAGCTTAGCGTGGCGCGCGCGGTCTGGAAACACCATATATTTT. Encoded protein: CASSLAWRARSGNTIYF.

The rearrangement uses TRBV27 and TRBJ1-1; D is ambiguous. The CDR3 covers 13 residues. V lost 3 bases and J 1 base, leaving 6 bases between the germline ends. The germline V gene has CDR1 MNHEY and CDR2 SMNVEV (reference sequence). The CDR3 loop reads CASSFRRNTEAFF. CDR3 nucleotide sequence: TGTGCCAGCAGTTTCCGCAGGAACACTGAAGCTTTCTTT.

V is TRBV2 and J is TRBJ1-5; 7 positions match TRBD1. Germline V gene data show CDR1 as SNHLY and CDR2 as FYNNEI. The ends lost 5 bases at V and 5 bases at J; junction bases unmatched: 6. The CDR3 runs to 14 residues. CDR3 sequence: CASSTGADDQPQHF. CDR3 bases: TGTGCCAGCAGTACAGGGGCAGATGATCAGCCCCAGCATTTT.

In DNA, the CDR3 is TGCAGCGTTCTCCCGACAGGGGCCACAAACCTCTATGGCTACACCTTC. The encoded protein is CSVLPTGATNLYGYTF. This rearrangement joins TRBV29-1 to TRBJ1-2; 8 nucleotides line up with TRBD1. V was clipped by 5 bases and J by 4 bases; unmatched bases: 15. Germline CDR1 is SQVTM and CDR2 is ANQGSEA. This CDR3 is 16 amino acids long.

The V gene is TRBV9, the J gene TRBJ2-2; a possible D gene is TRBD2 (7 bases). Per the germline V gene, CDR1 is SGDLS and CDR2 is YYNGEE. V lost 4 bases, J lost 4 bases, and 20 bases lay in between. The CDR3 runs to 17 residues. The CDR3 protein is CASSPRGGGRSTGELFF. The CDR3 bases are TGTGCCAGCAGCCCGAGGGGGGGAGGGAGAAGCACCGGGGAGCTGTTTTTT.

The chain uses TRBV18 and TRBJ2-6; possibly TRBD1 for D (5 bases). V lost 4 bases to trimming and J lost 4 bases, with 26 bases between them. Germline lookup yields CDR1 KGHSH and CDR2 LQKENI. This CDR3 has 20 residues. The CDR3 here is CASSLVTDMAFRSGANVLTF. As DNA, the CDR3 is TGTGCCAGCTCACTAGTCACGGACATGGCATTCCGGTCCGGGGCCAACGTCCTGACTTTC.

V gene TRBV27 combines with J gene TRBJ2-7; TRBD2 matches at 8 bases. This CDR3 contains 14 residues. Unmatched junction bases numbered 4, after V lost 6 bases and J lost 0 bases. From germline, CDR1 is MNHEY and CDR2 SMNVEV (reference sequence). CDR3 DNA: TGTGCCAGCAGCCGGGAGGGTAGCTCCTACGAGCAGTACTTC. This translates into CASSREGSSYEQYF.